This T cell receptor beta chain was retrieved from a study of T cell responses to AZD1222 COVID-19 vaccine. This CDR3 contains 14 residues. CDR1 and CDR2 from the germline V gene are SGDLS and YYNGEE. V lost 0 bases and J lost 1, with 7 bases in between. Libraries were prepared by immunoSEQ multiplex PCR; TCRdb keeps only in-frame clonotypes and omits some of them. The sample shows 150,000 or so clones, approximately 93% of them seen only once. The sequences come from peripheral blood, collected on day 0 of MenACWY control vaccination. The gene calls are TRBV9 and TRBJ2-5; D is unresolved. This sequence was found in an adult in good health. CDR3 residues: CASSVGPGQETQYF. The DNA for the CDR3 is TGTGCCAGCAGCGTAGGCCCAGGCCAAGAGACCCAGTACTTC.